The 7 T cell receptor beta chains listed next were all sequenced from one sample in a study of blood T cell repertoires in COVID-19 (dated by TCRdb to 2019 to 2021). Preparation of the library involved the immunoSEQ multiplex PCR assay. The clones in this table, taken by TCRdb from immuneACCESS, are in-frame only. Not every clone is retained; where verified, under half of the shortfall comes from an unresolved V gene, and the cause of the rest is unknown. The sample table contains hundreds of thousands of clones; only one count was recorded for 80% to 90% of them. Approximately 1.3% of the sample comes from the top ten. Sequencing was done on a sample of peripheral blood. The receptors here all came from a man at least 80 years old with acute or convalescent COVID-19.

The V call is TRBV6-5, the J call TRBJ1-5; TRBD1 matches at 10 bases. Germline V CDR1 and CDR2: MNHEY, SVGAGI. The CDR3 sequence is 15 residues long. V lost 6 bases and J lost 3; bases outside the gene matches: 5. Written as DNA, the CDR3 is TGTGCCAGCAGGGGGGGACAGGGGATCAATCAGCCCCAGCATTTT. Protein sequence: CASRGGQGINQPQHF.

The rearrangement links TRBV12-5 to TRBJ1-1; D is undetermined. The CDR3 has 12 residues. Germline CDR1 LGHNT, CDR2 FRNRAP. V dropped 1 base and J dropped 8 bases, with 8 bases sitting between them. DNA of the CDR3: TGTGCTAGTGGTTTGGGCCAGTCAGAAGCTTTCTTT. Residues: CASGLGQSEAFF. Full variable domain (missing parts from reference TRBV12-5 and TRBJ1-1): DARVTQTPRHKVTEMGQEVTMRCQPILGHNTVFWYRQTMMQGLELLAYFRNRAPLDDSGMPKDRFSAEMPDATLATLKIQPSEPRDSAVYFCASGLGQSEAFFGQGTRLTVV.

This clone was recorded only once. The chain carries TRBV12-3 or TRBV12-4 and TRBJ2-5; D may be TRBD2 (7 bases). V was shortened by 5 bases and J by 4 bases, with 11 bases between the two germline ends. The CDR3 length is 13 residues. The CDR3 reads CASSRGAGETQYF. The CDR3 bases are TGTGCCAGCAGTCGGGGGGCGGGAGAGACCCAGTACTTC.

The chain couples TRBV2 to TRBJ2-3, with D perhaps matching TRBD2 (5 bases). This CDR3 contains 16 residues. V was trimmed by 1 base and J by 0 bases, leaving 11 bases between them. Looked up from germline, CDR1 is SNHLY and CDR2 is FYNNEI. CDR3 amino acids: CASSEGGGGSTDTQYF. CDR3 sequence (DNA): TGTGCCAGCAGTGAAGGCGGAGGCGGGAGCACAGATACGCAGTATTTT.

A few counts support this clone. This chain connects TRBV2 to TRBJ1-4; 8 bases map to TRBD1. The CDR3 totals 14 residues. Unmatched junction bases numbered 7, after V lost 5 bases and J lost 8 bases. Germline lookup yields CDR1 SNHLY and CDR2 FYNNEI. The CDR3 DNA follows: TGTGCCAGCAGTCCTCGGACAGGGACCGAAAAACTGTTTTTT. Protein sequence: CASSPRTGTEKLFF. The full variable domain, in which reference TRBV2 and TRBJ1-4 provide the parts outside the CDR3, is EPEVTQTPSHQVTQMGQEVILRCVPISNHLYFYWYRQILGQKVEFLVSFYNNEISEKSEIFDDQFSVERPDGSNFTLKIRSTKLEDSAMYFCASSPRTGTEKLFFGSGTQLSVL.

The CDR3: CASSPQGYEQYF. The CDR3 region has the DNA TGTGCCAGCAGCCCACAGGGCTACGAGCAGTACTTC. The gene calls are TRBV12-3 or TRBV12-4 and TRBJ2-7; maybe TRBD1 (6 bases). Trimming took 6 bases from V and 3 from J, leaving 9 bases between them. CDR3 length: 12 amino acids.

V is TRBV7-8 and J is TRBJ1-2; 8 bases are a match to TRBD1. The germline V gene has CDR1 SGHVS and CDR2 FQNEAQ. The CDR3 runs 15 residues. J lost 3 bases, V lost 5 bases, and 8 bases had no gene match. CDR3 sequence: CASSPGQGLDYGYTF. CDR3 sequence (DNA): TGTGCCAGCAGCCCCGGACAGGGTTTGGACTATGGCTACACCTTC.